Presented here are 12 T cell receptor beta chains from one specimen sequenced in a study of PD-L1 blockade in urothelial cancer. Time point: pretreatment peripheral blood. Assay used: immunoSEQ multiplex PCR; TCRdb lists only in-frame clones, some missing. The sample consists of 100,000 to 150,000 clones, approximately 88% of them appearing once. The source was PBMCs, collected around atezolizumab (anti-PD-L1) treatment. The receptors here all came from a man aged 50 to 60 with urothelial cancer.

The chain combines TRBV19 with TRBJ2-3; no clear D. This CDR3 has 16 amino acids. V was shortened by 1 base and J by 0 bases, with 11 bases between the two germline ends. CDR1 and CDR2 from the germline V gene are LNHDA and SQIVND (reference sequence). In DNA, the CDR3 is TGTGCCAGTAGTATAGTATTTCGCACTAGCACAGATACGCAGTATTTT. Translation: CASSIVFRTSTDTQYF.

The V call is TRBV28, the J call TRBJ1-2, with D uncertain. Between the trimmed V and J ends, which lost 4 bases and 10 bases, there was a span of 13 bases. CDR1 MDHEN and CDR2 SYDVKM come from the germline V gene. CDR3 length: 12 residues. CDR3 sequence: CASSSAGRYYTF. The CDR3, as DNA: TGTGCCAGCAGTTCCGCCGGGAGGTACTACACCTTC.

The genes are TRBV7-8 and TRBJ1-5; 9 bases map to TRBD1. The CDR3 totals 16 residues. Per germline, CDR1 SGHVS and CDR2 FQNEAQ. Trimming removed 0 bases from V and 5 bases from J; junction bases left unmatched: 5. CDR3 nucleotides: TGTGCCAGCAGCTTAGCGTGGACAGGGGCAGATCAGCCCCAGCATTTT. Its translation: CASSLAWTGADQPQHF.

This clone was counted a single time. The rearrangement links TRBV10-3 to TRBJ2-3, with D tentatively TRBD1 (7 bases). Germline assignment: CDR1 ENHRY and CDR2 SYGVKD. Deletions cut 6 bases from V and 10 bases from J, with 11 bases between. The CDR3 contains 11 residues. Here the CDR3 reads CAIREGAPQYF. CDR3 bases: TGTGCCATCAGGGAGGGGGCGCCGCAGTATTTT.

The chain links TRBV5-5 to TRBJ2-5; the D gene is possibly TRBD1 (5 bases). Germline V gene data show CDR1 as SGHKS and CDR2 as YYEKEE (reference sequence). The CDR3 loop spans 14 amino acids. V shed 2 bases and J shed 5 bases, with 13 bases lying between them. Here the CDR3 reads CASSLSQGWETQYF. As DNA, the CDR3 is TGTGCCAGCAGCTTATCTCAGGGATGGGAGACCCAGTACTTC.

The gene calls are TRBV11-2 and TRBJ2-5; 8 positions agree with TRBD1. The CDR3 is 17 residues long. J lost 5 bases, V lost 1 base, and 12 bases had no gene match. CDR1 SGHAT and CDR2 FQNNGV come from the germline V gene. CDR3 DNA sequence: TGTGCCAGCAGCTTAGCACCGGACAGGGTTAAGGGGGAGACCCAGTACTTC. This gives the protein CASSLAPDRVKGETQYF.

This chain connects TRBV15 to TRBJ2-1; 9 bases agree with TRBD2. The V gene's germline CDR1 is LNHNV and CDR2 YYDKDF (reference sequence). After removal of 8 bases from V and 0 bases from J, the junction contained 8 bases not matched to a gene. The CDR3 length is 16 residues. CDR3 region: CATGGAGGPSYNEQFF. In DNA, the CDR3 is TGTGCCACCGGGGGCGCGGGAGGGCCCTCCTACAATGAGCAGTTCTTC.

The chain combines TRBV29-1 with TRBJ1-2; 10 positions agree with TRBD1. Unmatched junction bases numbered 12, after V lost 4 bases and J lost 7 bases. The CDR3 spans 15 residues. Germline CDR1 SQVTM, CDR2 ANQGSEA. The CDR3: CSVGLRRQGAGGYTF. As DNA, the CDR3 is TGCAGCGTTGGATTGAGGAGACAGGGGGCAGGTGGCTACACCTTC.

CDR3 amino acids: CASSFTGGDQPQHF. In DNA, the CDR3 is TGTGCCAGCAGTTTCACAGGGGGGGATCAGCCCCAGCATTTT. The chain couples TRBV6-5 to TRBJ1-5, with 8 bases that match TRBD1. The CDR3 has 14 amino acids. Germline assignment: CDR1 MNHEY and CDR2 SVGAGI. Unmatched junction bases numbered 4, after V lost 4 bases and J lost 5 bases.

The chain carries TRBV7-3 and TRBJ2-2; 16 bases are shared with TRBD2. Losses at the gene ends were 5 bases for V and 7 bases for J; bases not matched to a gene: 10. In germline, CDR1 is SGHTA, CDR2 FQGTGA. The CDR3 is 18 amino acids. The CDR3 sequence is CASSVPGTSGRAFGELFF. The CDR3 DNA follows: TGTGCCAGCAGCGTACCCGGGACTAGCGGGAGGGCCTTCGGGGAGCTGTTTTTT.

The chain links TRBV15 to TRBJ2-1; 10 bases fit TRBD2. Looked up from germline, CDR1 is LNHNV and CDR2 is YYDKDF (reference sequence). V trimming: 1 base; J trimming: 9 bases; junction bases outside the gene matches: 0. The CDR3 has 13 amino acids. The CDR3 here is CATSRASGGEQFF. CDR3 sequence (DNA): TGTGCCACCAGCAGAGCTAGCGGGGGTGAGCAGTTCTTC.

This chain uses TRBV18 with TRBJ1-3; D is unresolved. Germline V gene lookup returns CDR1 KGHSH and CDR2 LQKENI. Trimming removed 3 bases at V and 2 bases at J, with 14 bases between. This CDR3 spans 16 amino acids. The CDR3 spells CASSPLESGAGNTIYF. Written as DNA, the CDR3 is TGTGCCAGCTCACCCCTCGAAAGCGGGGCTGGAAACACCATATATTTT. Full variable domain (rest looked up from reference TRBV18 and TRBJ1-3): NAGVMQNPRHLVRRRGQEARLRCSPMKGHSHVYWYRQLPEEGLKFMVYLQKENIIDESGMPKERFSAEFPKEGPSILRIQQVVRGDSAAYFCASSPLESGAGNTIYFGEGSWLTVV.